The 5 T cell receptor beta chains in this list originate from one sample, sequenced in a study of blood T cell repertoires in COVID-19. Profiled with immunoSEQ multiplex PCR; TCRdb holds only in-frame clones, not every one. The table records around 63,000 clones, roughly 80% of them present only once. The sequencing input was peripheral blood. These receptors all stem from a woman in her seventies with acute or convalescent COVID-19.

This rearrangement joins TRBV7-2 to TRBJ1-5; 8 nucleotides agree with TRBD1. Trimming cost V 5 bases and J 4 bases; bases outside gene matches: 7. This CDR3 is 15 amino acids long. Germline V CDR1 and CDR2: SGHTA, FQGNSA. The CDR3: CASSIGRQGNQPQHF. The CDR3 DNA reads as TGTGCCAGCAGCATCGGGAGACAGGGGAATCAGCCCCAGCATTTT. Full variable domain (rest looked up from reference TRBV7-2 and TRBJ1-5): GAGVSQSPSNKVTEKGKDVELRCDPISGHTALYWYRQSLGQGLEFLIYFQGNSAPDKSGLPSDRFSAERTGGSVSTLTIQRTQQEDSAVYLCASSIGRQGNQPQHFGDGTRLSIL.

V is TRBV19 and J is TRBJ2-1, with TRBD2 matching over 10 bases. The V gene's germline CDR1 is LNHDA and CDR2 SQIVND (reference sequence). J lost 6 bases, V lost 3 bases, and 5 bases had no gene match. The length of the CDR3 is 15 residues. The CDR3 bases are TGTGCCAGTAGTATTCAGCGGGGGGGCCCCAATGAGCAGTTCTTC. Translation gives CASSIQRGGPNEQFF.

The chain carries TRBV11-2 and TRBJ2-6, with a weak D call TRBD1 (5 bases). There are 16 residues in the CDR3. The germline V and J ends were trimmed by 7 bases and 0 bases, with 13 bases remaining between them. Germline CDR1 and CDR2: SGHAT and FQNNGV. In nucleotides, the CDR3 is TGTGCCAGCACGTTTATGGGGCCCTCTGGGGCCAACGTCCTGACTTTC. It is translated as CASTFMGPSGANVLTF.

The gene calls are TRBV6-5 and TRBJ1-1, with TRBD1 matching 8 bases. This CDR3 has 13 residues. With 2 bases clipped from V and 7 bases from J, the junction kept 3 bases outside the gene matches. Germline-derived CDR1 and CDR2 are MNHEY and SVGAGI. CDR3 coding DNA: TGTGCCAGCAGTTACGCACAGGGGGTTGAAGCTTTCTTT. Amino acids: CASSYAQGVEAFF.

The CDR3 protein is CASSSQGSGELFF. As DNA, the CDR3 is TGTGCCAGCAGTTCACAGGGTTCCGGGGAGCTGTTTTTT. The chain carries TRBV6-5 and TRBJ2-2; D may be TRBD1 (6 bases). This CDR3 has 13 residues. Per germline, CDR1 MNHEY and CDR2 SVGAGI. Deletions cut 4 bases from V and 6 bases from J, with 9 bases between.